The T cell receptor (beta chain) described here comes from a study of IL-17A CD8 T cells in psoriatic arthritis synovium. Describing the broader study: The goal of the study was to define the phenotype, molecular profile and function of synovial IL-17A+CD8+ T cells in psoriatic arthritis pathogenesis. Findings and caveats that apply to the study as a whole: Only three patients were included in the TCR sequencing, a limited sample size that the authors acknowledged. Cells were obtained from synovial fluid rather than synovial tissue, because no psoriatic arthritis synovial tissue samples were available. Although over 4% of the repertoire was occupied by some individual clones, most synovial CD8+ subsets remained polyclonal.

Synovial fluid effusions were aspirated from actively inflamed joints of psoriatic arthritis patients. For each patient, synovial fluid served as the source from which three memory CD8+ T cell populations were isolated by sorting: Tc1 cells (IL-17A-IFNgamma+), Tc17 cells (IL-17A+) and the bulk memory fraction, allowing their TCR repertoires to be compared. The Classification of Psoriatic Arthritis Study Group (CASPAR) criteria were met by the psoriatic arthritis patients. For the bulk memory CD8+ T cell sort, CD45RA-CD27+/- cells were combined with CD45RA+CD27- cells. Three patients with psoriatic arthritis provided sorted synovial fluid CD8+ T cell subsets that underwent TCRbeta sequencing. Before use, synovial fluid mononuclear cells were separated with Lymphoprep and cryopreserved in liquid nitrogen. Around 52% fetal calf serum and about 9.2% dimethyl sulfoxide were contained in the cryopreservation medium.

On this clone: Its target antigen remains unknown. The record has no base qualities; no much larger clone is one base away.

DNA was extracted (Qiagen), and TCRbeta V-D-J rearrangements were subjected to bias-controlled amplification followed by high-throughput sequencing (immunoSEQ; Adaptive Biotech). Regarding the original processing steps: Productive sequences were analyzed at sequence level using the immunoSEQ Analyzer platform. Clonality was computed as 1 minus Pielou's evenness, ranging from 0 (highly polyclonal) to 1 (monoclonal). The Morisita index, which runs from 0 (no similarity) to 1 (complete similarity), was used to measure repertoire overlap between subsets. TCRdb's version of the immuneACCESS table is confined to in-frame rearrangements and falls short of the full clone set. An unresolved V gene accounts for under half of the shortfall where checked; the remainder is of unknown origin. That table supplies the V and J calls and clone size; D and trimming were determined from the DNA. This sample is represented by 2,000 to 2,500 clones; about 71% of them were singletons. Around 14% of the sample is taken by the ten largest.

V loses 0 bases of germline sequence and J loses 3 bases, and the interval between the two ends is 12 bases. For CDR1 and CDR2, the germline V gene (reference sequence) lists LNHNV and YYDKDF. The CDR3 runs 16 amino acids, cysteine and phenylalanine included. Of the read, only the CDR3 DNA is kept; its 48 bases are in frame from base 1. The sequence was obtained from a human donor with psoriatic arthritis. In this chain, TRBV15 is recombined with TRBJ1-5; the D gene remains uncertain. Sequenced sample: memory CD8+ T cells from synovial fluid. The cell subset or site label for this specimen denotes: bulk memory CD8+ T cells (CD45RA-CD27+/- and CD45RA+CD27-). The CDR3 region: CATSRDRGVTNQPQHF. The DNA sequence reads TGTGCCACCAGCAGAGATCGGGGAGTTACCAATCAGCCCCAGCATTTT. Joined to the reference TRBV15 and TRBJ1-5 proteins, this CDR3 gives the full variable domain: DAMVIQNPRYQVTQFGKPVTLSCSQTLNHNVMYWYQQKSSQAPKLLFHYYDKDFNNEADTPDNFQSRRPNTSFCFLDIRSPGLGDTAMYLCATSRDRGVTNQPQHFGDGTRLSIL.